This TCR beta chain was retrieved from a study of blood T cell repertoires in COVID-19. Study-level information: The United States, Italy and Spain provided the acute and convalescent COVID-19 samples. Sample material is recorded as cDNA or gDNA derived from T cells, B-cell-depleted T cells, or PBMCs.

Germline assignment: CDR1 LNHDA and CDR2 SQIVND (reference sequence). V was clipped by 4 bases and J by 9 bases, with 22 bases between them. CDR3 length: 16 residues. In the original workflow: For nucleated cells, counts were estimated from reference gene primer amplification. Method: immunoSEQ multiplex PCR; TCRdb's copy keeps in-frame clones and lacks some. V and J calls and clone size are those listed in that table; D and trimming were worked out from the DNA. The sample yields roughly 130,000 clones, under 95% seen once. Material: peripheral blood. The source is a man in his forties or fifties with active COVID-19. The V gene is TRBV19, the J gene TRBJ2-1; the D gene is possibly TRBD2 (6 bases). CDR3 nucleotide sequence: TGTGCCAGTAGTACGGGACTGACGAAGAGTTTCAGTGAGCAGTTCTTC. Its translation is CASSTGLTKSFSEQFF.